This paragraph covers one T cell receptor beta chain sequence. These data are taken from a study of blood T cell repertoires in COVID-19. This CDR3 is built from 11 residues. Trimming pared 7 bases from V and 2 bases from J, leaving 4 bases between. The germline CDR1 and CDR2 sequences are WSHSY and SAAADI. Sequencing used immunoSEQ multiplex PCR; TCRdb keeps in-frame clones, though not all of them. The table includes roughly 130,000 clones, over 80% detected once. Enrolment of Seattle patients took place during active infection, and they were followed longitudinally. V usage is TRBV10-2 and J usage is TRBJ2-3, with D unclear. Sequencing was done on a sample of peripheral blood. The TCR sequence derives from a man younger than 45 with COVID-19, enrolled during active disease. The CDR3 reads CASTHTDTQYF. CDR3 bases: TGCGCCAGCACCCACACAGATACGCAGTATTTT.